This TCR beta chain derives from a study of CD8+ T cells in alopecia areata. In the study overall: Each of the treated patients was given oral tofacitinib, 5 to 10 mg twice daily, for moderate-to-severe alopecia areata.

Sequencing used cDNA as its template, made by extracting RNA and reverse transcribing it. Profiling relied on immunoSEQ multiplex PCR, and the TCRdb table lists in-frame clones only, not all of them. The repertoire includes 200,000 to 250,000 clones, over 40% of them detected once, and about 2.6% sits in the top ten. Study-wide results and caveats: Tofacitinib yielded significantly lower scalp clonality and fewer expanded CD8+ clones among the top 100. Mice showed TCR sharing more clearly than patients did, possibly owing to HLA.

Treatment of the sample: oral pan-JAK inhibitor, 5-10 mg twice daily. Germline loops: CDR1 SGHTA, CDR2 FQGNSA. The CDR3 extends over 14 amino acids. Trimming removed 1 base from V and 4 bases from J, with 8 bases in between. About this clone: The antigen remains undetermined.

This specimen consisted of CD4+ T cells sorted from blood, obtained at approximately week 36, from a patient treated with tofacitinib. This sequence originates from a human donor with alopecia areata. The rearrangement links TRBV7-2 to TRBJ2-1; D unclear. Here the CDR3 reads CASSLGNGYNEQFF. CDR3 nucleotide sequence: TGTGCCAGCAGCTTAGGTAACGGATACAATGAGCAGTTCTTC.